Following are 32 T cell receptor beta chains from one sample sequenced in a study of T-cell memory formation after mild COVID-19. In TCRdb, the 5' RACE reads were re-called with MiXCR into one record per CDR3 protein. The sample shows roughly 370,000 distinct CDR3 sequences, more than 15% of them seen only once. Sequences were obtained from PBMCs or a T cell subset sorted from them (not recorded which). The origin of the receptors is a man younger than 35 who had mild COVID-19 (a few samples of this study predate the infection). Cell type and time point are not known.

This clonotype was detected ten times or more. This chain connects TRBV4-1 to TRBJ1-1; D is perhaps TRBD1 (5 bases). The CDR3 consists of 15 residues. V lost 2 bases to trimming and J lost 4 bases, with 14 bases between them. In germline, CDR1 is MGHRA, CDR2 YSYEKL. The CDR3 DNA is TGCGCCAGCAGCCAACCCCGGGGCGCGGTCACTGAAGCTTTCTTT. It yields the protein CASSQPRGAVTEAFF.

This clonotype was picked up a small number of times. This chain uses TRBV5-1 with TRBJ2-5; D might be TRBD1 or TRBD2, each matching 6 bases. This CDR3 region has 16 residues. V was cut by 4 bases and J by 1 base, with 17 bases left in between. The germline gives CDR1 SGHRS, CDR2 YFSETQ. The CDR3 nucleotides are TGCGCCAGCAGCCGCGGGACACTGGGGGTCCAAGAGACCCAGTACTTC. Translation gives CASSRGTLGVQETQYF.

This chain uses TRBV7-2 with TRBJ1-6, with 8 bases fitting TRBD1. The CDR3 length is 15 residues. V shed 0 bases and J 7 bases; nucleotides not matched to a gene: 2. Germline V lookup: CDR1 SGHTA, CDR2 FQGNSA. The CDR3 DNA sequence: TGTGCCAGCAGCTTAGCCCAGGGGGCAAATTCACCCCTCCACTTT. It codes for CASSLAQGANSPLHF.

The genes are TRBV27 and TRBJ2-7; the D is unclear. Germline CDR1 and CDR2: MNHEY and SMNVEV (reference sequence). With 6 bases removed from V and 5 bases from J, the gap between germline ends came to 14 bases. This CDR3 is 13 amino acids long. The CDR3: CASRERLFHEQYF. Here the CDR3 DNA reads TGTGCCAGCAGAGAGAGGTTGTTTCACGAGCAGTACTTC.

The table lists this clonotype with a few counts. CDR3: CASSSPISGANVLTF. CDR3 coding DNA: TGTGCCAGCAGTTCTCCAATCTCTGGGGCCAACGTCCTGACTTTC. This chain connects TRBV27 to TRBJ2-6, with D uncertain. The V and J ends lost 4 bases and 0 bases respectively, with 7 bases between them. The CDR3 runs 15 residues. The V gene's germline CDR1 is MNHEY and CDR2 SMNVEV (reference sequence).

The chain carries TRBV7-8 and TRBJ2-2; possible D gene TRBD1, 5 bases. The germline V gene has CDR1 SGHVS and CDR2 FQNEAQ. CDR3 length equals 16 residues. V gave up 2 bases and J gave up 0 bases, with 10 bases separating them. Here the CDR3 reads CASSLRQISNTGELFF. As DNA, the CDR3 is TGTGCCAGCAGCTTACGACAGATATCGAACACCGGGGAGCTGTTTTTT.

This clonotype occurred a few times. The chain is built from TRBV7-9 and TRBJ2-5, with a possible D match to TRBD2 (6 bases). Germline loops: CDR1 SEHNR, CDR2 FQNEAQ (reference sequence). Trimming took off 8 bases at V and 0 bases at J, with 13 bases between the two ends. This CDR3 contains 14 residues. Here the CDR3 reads CASRESLYQETQYF. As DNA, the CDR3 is TGTGCCAGCCGGGAGTCACTCTACCAAGAGACCCAGTACTTC. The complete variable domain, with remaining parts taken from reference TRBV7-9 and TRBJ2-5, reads DTGVSQNPRHKITKRGQNVTFRCDPISEHNRLYWYRQTLGQGPEFLTYFQNEAQLEKSRLLSDRFSAERPKGSFSTLEIQRTEQGDSAMYLCASRESLYQETQYFGPGTRLLVL.

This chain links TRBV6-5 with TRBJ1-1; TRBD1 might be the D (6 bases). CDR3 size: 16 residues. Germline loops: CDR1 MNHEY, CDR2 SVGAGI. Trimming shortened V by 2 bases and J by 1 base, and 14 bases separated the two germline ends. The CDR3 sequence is CASSYLYGTPNTEAFF. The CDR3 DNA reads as TGTGCCAGCAGTTACCTATATGGGACACCGAACACTGAAGCTTTCTTT.

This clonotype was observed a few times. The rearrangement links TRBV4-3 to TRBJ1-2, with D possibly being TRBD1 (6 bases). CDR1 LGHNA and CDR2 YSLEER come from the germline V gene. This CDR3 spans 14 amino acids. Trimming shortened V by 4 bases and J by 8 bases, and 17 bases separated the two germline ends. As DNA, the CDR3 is TGCGCCAGCAGCCCGGCTTGGGGGGGGCAGGGCTACACCTTC. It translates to CASSPAWGGQGYTF.

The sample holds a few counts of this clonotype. CDR3: CASSLSRDVGGELFF. The CDR3 nucleotides are TGCGCCAGCAGCTTGTCCCGGGACGTAGGTGGGGAGCTGTTTTTT. V is TRBV5-1 and J is TRBJ2-2, with D possibly called TRBD1 or TRBD2 (5 bases each). The germline CDR1 and CDR2 sequences are SGHRS and YFSETQ. V shed 1 base and J shed 8 bases, with 15 bases lying between them. The CDR3 totals 15 residues.

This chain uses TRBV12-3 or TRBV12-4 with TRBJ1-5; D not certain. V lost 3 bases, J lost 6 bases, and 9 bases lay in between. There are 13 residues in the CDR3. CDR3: CASSFLVPQPQHF. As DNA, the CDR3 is TGTGCCAGCAGTTTCTTGGTGCCTCAGCCCCAGCATTTT.

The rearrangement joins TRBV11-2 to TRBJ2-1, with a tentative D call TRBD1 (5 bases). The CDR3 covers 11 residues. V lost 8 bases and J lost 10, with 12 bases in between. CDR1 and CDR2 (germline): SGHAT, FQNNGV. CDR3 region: CASEGDMEQFF. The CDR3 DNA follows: TGTGCCAGCGAAGGGGATATGGAGCAGTTCTTC.

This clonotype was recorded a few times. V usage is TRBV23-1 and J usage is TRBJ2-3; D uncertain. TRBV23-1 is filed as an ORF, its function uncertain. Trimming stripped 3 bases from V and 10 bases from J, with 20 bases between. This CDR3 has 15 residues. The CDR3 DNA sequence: TGCGCCAGCAGTCACCAAACTCCGCAGGACCTTCCGCAGTATTTT. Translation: CASSHQTPQDLPQYF.

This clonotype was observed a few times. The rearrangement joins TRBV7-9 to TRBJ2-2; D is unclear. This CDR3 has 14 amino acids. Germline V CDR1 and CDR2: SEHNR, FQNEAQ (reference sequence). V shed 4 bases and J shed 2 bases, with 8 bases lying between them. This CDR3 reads CASSSRINTGELFF. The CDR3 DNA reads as TGTGCCAGCAGCTCCCGCATAAACACCGGGGAGCTGTTTTTT.

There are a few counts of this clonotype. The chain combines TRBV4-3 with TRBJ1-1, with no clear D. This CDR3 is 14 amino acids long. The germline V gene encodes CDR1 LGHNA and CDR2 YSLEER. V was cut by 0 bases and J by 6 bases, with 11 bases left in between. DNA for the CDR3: TGCGCCAGCAGCCAAGATATCTCCGGGTCTGAAGCTTTCTTT. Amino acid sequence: CASSQDISGSEAFF.

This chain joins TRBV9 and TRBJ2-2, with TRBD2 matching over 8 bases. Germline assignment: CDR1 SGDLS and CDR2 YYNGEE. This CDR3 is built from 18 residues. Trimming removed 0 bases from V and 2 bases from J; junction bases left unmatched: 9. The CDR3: CASSVDPAGAPNTGELFF. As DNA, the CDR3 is TGTGCCAGCAGCGTAGATCCAGCGGGGGCCCCTAACACCGGGGAGCTGTTTTTT.

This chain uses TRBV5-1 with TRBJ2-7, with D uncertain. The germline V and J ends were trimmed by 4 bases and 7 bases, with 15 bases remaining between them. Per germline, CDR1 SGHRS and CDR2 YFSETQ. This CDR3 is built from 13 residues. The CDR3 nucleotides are TGCGCCAGCAGCCTGGACCCACTGGGGGAGCAGTACTTC. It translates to CASSLDPLGEQYF.

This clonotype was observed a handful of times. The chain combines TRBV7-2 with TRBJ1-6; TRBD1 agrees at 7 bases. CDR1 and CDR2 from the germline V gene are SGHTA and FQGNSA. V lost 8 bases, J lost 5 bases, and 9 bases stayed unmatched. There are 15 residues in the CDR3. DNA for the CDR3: TGTGCCAGCGGTTGGGACAGCGTGGATAATTCACCCCTCCACTTT. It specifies CASGWDSVDNSPLHF.

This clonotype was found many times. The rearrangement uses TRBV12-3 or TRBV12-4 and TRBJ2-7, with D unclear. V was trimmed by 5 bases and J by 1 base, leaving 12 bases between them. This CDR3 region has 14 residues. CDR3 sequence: CASSPSAASYEQYV. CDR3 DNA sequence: TGTGCCAGCAGTCCCTCGGCGGCATCCTACGAGCAGTACGTC.

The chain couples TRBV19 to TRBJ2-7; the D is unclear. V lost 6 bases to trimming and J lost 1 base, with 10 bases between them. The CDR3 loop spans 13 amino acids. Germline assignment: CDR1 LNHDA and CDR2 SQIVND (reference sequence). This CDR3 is CASSASQSYEQYF. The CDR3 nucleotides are TGTGCCAGTAGCGCCTCGCAGTCCTACGAGCAGTACTTC.

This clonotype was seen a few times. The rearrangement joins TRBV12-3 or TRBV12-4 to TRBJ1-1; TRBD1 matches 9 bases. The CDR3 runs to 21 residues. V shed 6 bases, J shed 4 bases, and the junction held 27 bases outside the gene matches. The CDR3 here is CASSSPGTGILVPDRATEAFF. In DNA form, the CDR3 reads TGTGCCAGCAGCTCGCCCGGGACAGGGATATTGGTCCCGGATAGGGCCACTGAAGCTTTCTTT.

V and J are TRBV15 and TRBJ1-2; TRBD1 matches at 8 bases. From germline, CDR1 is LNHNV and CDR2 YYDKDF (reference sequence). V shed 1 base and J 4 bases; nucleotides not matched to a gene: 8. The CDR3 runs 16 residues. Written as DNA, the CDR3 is TGTGCCACCAGCAGAGTAGGTTCAGGGGGCGCCTATGGCTACACCTTC. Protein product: CATSRVGSGGAYGYTF.

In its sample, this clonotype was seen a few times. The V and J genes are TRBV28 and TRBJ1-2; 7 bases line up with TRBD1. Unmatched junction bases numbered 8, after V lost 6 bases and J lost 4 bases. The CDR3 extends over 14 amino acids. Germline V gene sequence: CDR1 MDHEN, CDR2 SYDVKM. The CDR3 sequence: CASSSPGGSYGYTF. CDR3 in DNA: TGTGCCAGCAGCTCCCCAGGGGGGTCCTATGGCTACACCTTC.

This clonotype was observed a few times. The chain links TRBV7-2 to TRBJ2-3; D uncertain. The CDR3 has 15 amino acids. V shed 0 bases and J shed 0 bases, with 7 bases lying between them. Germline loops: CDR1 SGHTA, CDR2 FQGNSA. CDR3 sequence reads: CASSLAVTSTDTQYF. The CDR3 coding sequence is TGTGCCAGCAGCTTAGCGGTGACTAGCACAGATACGCAGTATTTT.

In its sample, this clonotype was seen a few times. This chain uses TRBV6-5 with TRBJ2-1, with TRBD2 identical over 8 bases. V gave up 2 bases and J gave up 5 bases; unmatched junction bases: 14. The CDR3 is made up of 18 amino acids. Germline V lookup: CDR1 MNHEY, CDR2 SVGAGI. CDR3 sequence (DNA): TGTGCCAGCAGTTACGGCCCTGAGCCGGGACTAGATCACAATGAGCAGTTCTTC. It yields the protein CASSYGPEPGLDHNEQFF.

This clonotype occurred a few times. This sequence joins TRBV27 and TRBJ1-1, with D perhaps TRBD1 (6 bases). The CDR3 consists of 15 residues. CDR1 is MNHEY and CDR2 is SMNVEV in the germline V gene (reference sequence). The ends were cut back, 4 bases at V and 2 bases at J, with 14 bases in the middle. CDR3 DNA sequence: TGTGCCAGCAGTTACAGGGTCCCCCCCAACACTGAAGCTTTCTTT. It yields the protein CASSYRVPPNTEAFF.

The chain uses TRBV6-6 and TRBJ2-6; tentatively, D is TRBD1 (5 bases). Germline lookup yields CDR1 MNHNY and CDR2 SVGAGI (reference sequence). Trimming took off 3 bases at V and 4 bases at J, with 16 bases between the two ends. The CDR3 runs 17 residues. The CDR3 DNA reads TGTGCCAGCAGTTATCGGGCAGGGCTGCGGGGGGCCAACGTCCTGACTTTC. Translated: CASSYRAGLRGANVLTF.

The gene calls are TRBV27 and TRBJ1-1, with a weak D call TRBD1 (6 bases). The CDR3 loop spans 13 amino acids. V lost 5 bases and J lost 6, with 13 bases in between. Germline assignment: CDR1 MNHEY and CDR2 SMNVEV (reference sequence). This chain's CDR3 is CASSTNRAAEAFF. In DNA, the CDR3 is TGTGCCAGCAGTACTAACAGGGCCGCTGAAGCTTTCTTT.

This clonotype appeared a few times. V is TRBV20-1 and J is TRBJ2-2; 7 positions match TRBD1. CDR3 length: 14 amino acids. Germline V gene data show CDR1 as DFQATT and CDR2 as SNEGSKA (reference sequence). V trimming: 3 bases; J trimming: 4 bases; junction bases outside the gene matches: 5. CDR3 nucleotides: TGCAGTGCTAGGAACAGGGGATTCACCGGGGAGCTGTTTTTT. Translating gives CSARNRGFTGELFF.

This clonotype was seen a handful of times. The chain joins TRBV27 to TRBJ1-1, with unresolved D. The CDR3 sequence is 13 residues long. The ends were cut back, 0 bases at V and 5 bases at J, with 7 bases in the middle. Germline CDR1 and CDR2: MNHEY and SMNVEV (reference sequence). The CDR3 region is CASSLSTGTEAFF. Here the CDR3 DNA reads TGTGCCAGCAGTTTATCGACGGGTACTGAAGCTTTCTTT.

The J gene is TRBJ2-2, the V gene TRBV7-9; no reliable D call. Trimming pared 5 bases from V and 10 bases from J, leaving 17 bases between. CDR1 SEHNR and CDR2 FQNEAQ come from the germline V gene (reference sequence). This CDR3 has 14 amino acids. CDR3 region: CASSPDGFHQELFF. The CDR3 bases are TGTGCCAGCAGCCCAGACGGCTTCCACCAGGAGCTGTTTTTT.

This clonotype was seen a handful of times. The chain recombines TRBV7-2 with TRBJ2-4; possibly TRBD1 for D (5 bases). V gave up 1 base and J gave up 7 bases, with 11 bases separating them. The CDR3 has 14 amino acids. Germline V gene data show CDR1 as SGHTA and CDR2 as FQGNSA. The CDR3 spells CASSLDQGTNIQYF. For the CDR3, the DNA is TGTGCCAGCAGCTTAGATCAGGGTACGAACATTCAGTACTTC.